The 2 T cell receptor beta chains in this list originate from one sample, sequenced in a study of response to subunit inactivated influenza vaccine. TCRdb passed the RT-PCR reads through MiXCR, listing each CDR3 protein once. The sample includes about 540,000 distinct CDR3 sequences, approximately 24% of them seen just once. The same sample was also used in a study of T cells expressing NK-cell markers. That source adds: TCR beta cDNA was made by 5'RACE template switching with UMIs.

The specimen was CD4+ T cells sorted from PBMCs, collected about 12 days after vaccination. The receptor source for this set is a man aged 45-65 years who received an inactivated influenza vaccine.

This clonotype showed up many times. This chain links TRBV27 with TRBJ2-3; no firm D call. This CDR3 contains 15 residues. V shed 7 bases and J shed 4 bases, with 18 bases lying between them. From germline, CDR1 is MNHEY and CDR2 SMNVEV (reference sequence). The CDR3 DNA reads as TGTGCCAGCATGGGTAAAGGGTTCACCGCAGATACGCAGTATTTT. Translated: CASMGKGFTADTQYF.

This rearrangement joins TRBV11-2 to TRBJ2-1; D remains unclear. V was trimmed by 4 bases and J by 9 bases, leaving 7 bases between them. This CDR3 is 11 amino acids long. The germline V gene has CDR1 SGHAT and CDR2 FQNNGV. In nucleotides, the CDR3 is TGTGCCAGCAGCTCCTTCTTTGAGCAGTTCTTC. It translates to CASSSFFEQFF.